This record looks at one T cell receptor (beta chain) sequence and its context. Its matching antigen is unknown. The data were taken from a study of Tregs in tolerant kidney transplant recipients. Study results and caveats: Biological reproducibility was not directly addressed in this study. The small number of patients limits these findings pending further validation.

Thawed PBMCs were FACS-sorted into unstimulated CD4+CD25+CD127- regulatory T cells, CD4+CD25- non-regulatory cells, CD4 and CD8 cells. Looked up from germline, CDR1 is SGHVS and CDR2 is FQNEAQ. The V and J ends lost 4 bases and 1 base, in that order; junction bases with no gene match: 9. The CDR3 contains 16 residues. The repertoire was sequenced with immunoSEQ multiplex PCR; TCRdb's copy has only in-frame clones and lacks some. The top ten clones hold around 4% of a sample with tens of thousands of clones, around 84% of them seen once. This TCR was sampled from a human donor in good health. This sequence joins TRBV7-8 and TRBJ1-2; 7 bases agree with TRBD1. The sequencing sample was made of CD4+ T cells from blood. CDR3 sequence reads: CASSSLDRDGNYGYTF. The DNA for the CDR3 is TGTGCCAGCAGCTCCCTTGACAGGGATGGTAACTATGGCTACACCTTC.